These T cell receptor beta chains were read from a single sample in a study of blood T cell repertoires in COVID-19. TCRdb's table, derived via immunoSEQ multiplex PCR, lists solely in-frame clones and lacks some. Of fewer than 350,000 clones in the sample, approximately 83% were seen once. Sequencing input: peripheral blood. The source of these receptors is a woman in her 30s who had recovered from COVID-19. CDR3s include the opening cysteine and the closing phenylalanine or tryptophan. A D gene is named only where the DNA matches it firmly. Not all rows give a size; the values are once, few, many and, for expanded clones, a class.

V	J	size	D	CDR3	DNA
TRBV27	TRBJ2-3	-	-	CASSYREGADTQYF	TGTGCCAGCAGTTACAGGGAAGGGGCAGATACGCAGTATTTT
TRBV6-5	TRBJ1-1	-	TRBD1	CASRATGVNTEAFF	TGTGCCAGCAGGGCGACAGGGGTGAACACTGAAGCTTTCTTT
TRBV5-1	TRBJ1-1	-	TRBD1	CASSSTGERSTEAFF	TGCGCCAGCAGCTCCACAGGGGAGCGAAGTACTGAAGCTTTCTTT
TRBV4-1	TRBJ2-7	few	-	CASSQDRSYEQYF	TGCGCCAGCAGCCAAGATCGGTCCTACGAGCAGTACTTC
TRBV13	TRBJ2-5	-	-	CASSLLQETQYF	TGTGCCAGCAGTCTTTTGCAAGAGACCCAGTACTTC
TRBV28	TRBJ1-2	-	TRBD1	CASSSARTGNYGYTF	TGTGCCAGCAGTTCCGCCCGGACAGGGAACTATGGCTACACCTTC
TRBV29-1	TRBJ2-1	-	-	CSGGDSGSYNEQFF	TGCAGCGGGGGGGACAGTGGCTCCTACAATGAGCAGTTCTTC
TRBV21-1	TRBJ2-3	-	-	CASSKNEPSESSTDTQYF	TGTGCCAGCAGCAAAAACGAGCCTAGCGAAAGTAGCACAGATACGCAGTATTTT
TRBV6-5	TRBJ2-1	-	TRBD2	CASSPPGLAGNEQFF	TGTGCCAGCAGCCCCCCGGGACTAGCGGGAAATGAGCAGTTCTTC
TRBV7-2	TRBJ2-3	once	-	CASSSQGTDTQYF	TGTGCCAGCAGCTCGCAGGGCACAGATACGCAGTATTTT
TRBV28	TRBJ2-2	-	-	CASSLRGRELFF	TGTGCCAGCAGTTTAAGGGGAAGGGAGCTGTTTTTT
TRBV5-6	TRBJ1-2	-	-	CASSLGPIMRVLLSGGYTF	TGTGCCAGCAGCTTGGGCCCTATAATGAGGGTCCTCCTATCGGGTGGCTACACCTTC
TRBV5-1	TRBJ2-3	-	-	CASRRGLDTDTQYF	TGCGCCAGCAGGCGGGGACTGGACACAGATACGCAGTATTTT
TRBV5-5	TRBJ1-5	-	-	CASSSHNQPQHF	TGTGCCAGCAGCTCCCACAATCAGCCCCAGCATTTT
TRBV7-8	TRBJ1-4	-	TRBD1	CASSWGTGEEKLFF	TGTGCCAGCAGCTGGGGGACAGGGGAGGAAAAACTGTTTTTT
TRBV6-4	TRBJ1-5	-	-	CASSVGTAYNQPQHF	TGTGCCAGCAGTGTCGGGACTGCGTACAATCAGCCCCAGCATTTT
TRBV6-1	TRBJ2-2	-	-	CASSESGNLRRKNTGELFF	TGTGCCAGCAGTGAATCAGGGAATCTAAGAAGAAAGAACACCGGGGAGCTGTTTTTT
TRBV4-2	TRBJ1-5	-	TRBD1	CASSQEEGQGGTKPQHF	TGTGCCAGCAGCCAAGAAGAGGGACAGGGGGGAACAAAGCCCCAGCATTTT
TRBV10-2	TRBJ1-2	once	-	CASSLSRGGYGYTF	TGCGCCAGCAGTTTGTCCAGGGGTGGCTATGGCTACACCTTC
TRBV30	TRBJ2-5	once	-	CAWSVRGARETQYF	TGTGCCTGGAGTGTACGGGGGGCCCGGGAGACCCAGTACTTC
TRBV29-1	TRBJ1-2	-	TRBD1	CSARGTDYGYTF	TGCAGCGCCAGAGGGACAGACTATGGCTACACCTTC
TRBV4-3	TRBJ2-1	once	TRBD2	CASSQGPPSRLAGQEEQFF	TGCGCCAGCAGCCAAGGACCTCCTTCACGACTAGCGGGCCAGGAGGAGCAGTTCTTC
TRBV10-3	TRBJ2-7	-	-	CAISEQGYEQYF	TGTGCCATCAGTGAACAGGGTTACGAGCAGTACTTC
TRBV21-1	TRBJ2-1	-	-	CASSKSPPGDNNEQFF	TGTGCCAGCAGCAAAAGCCCCCCAGGGGACAACAATGAGCAGTTCTTC
TRBV3-1/TRBV3-2	TRBJ1-6	-	-	CASSQGRGASPLHF	TGTGCCAGCAGCCAAGGCAGGGGAGCATCACCCCTCCACTTT
TRBV5-5	TRBJ1-1	-	TRBD1	CASSQGGRTEAFF	TGTGCCAGCAGCCAGGGGGGACGGACTGAAGCTTTCTTT
TRBV6-1	TRBJ2-2	-	TRBD1	CASSVTRTGGFTGELFF	TGTGCCAGCAGTGTAACTCGGACAGGGGGCTTCACCGGGGAGCTGTTTTTT
TRBV4-1	TRBJ1-3	-	-	CASSLTVSSGNTIYF	TGCGCCAGCAGCCTGACTGTCAGCTCTGGAAACACCATATATTTT
TRBV5-1	TRBJ2-1	-	TRBD1	CASSLGQGANEQFF	TGCGCCAGCAGCTTGGGGCAGGGGGCGAATGAGCAGTTCTTC
TRBV2	TRBJ1-5	medium-sized	-	CASAPTGDQPQHF	TGTGCCAGCGCCCCAACCGGGGATCAGCCCCAGCATTTT
TRBV19	TRBJ1-2	-	TRBD1	CASRTGVYGYTF	TGTGCCAGTAGGACAGGGGTCTATGGCTACACCTTC
TRBV9	TRBJ1-4	-	-	CASSGTPSGEEDEKLFF	TGTGCCAGCAGCGGCACCCCATCGGGGGAGGAGGATGAAAAACTGTTTTTT
TRBV5-1	TRBJ2-7	-	-	CASSFGNYEQYF	TGCGCCAGCAGCTTCGGTAACTACGAGCAGTACTTC
TRBV7-9	TRBJ2-1	-	TRBD2	CASSPDLAGYNEQFF	TGTGCCAGCAGCCCCGACCTAGCGGGGTACAATGAGCAGTTCTTC
TRBV21-1	TRBJ1-1	-	-	CASSNTGGTEAFF	TGTGCCAGCAGCAATACAGGGGGCACTGAAGCTTTCTTT
TRBV4-2	TRBJ2-1	-	-	CASSQTENNEQFF	TGTGCCAGCAGCCAAACCGAGAACAATGAGCAGTTCTTC
TRBV5-1	TRBJ1-1	-	-	CASSLRSPNTEAFF	TGCGCCAGCAGCCTACGGTCCCCGAACACTGAAGCTTTCTTT
TRBV6-4	TRBJ2-3	-	-	CASSEMGGTDTQYF	TGTGCCAGCAGCGAAATGGGCGGCACAGATACGCAGTATTTT
TRBV19	TRBJ2-7	-	-	CASGSAGGSYEQYF	TGTGCCAGTGGATCCGCGGGCGGCTCCTACGAGCAGTACTTC
TRBV4-2	TRBJ2-4	-	-	CASSQDPRDFQYF	TGTGCCAGCAGCCAGGATCCTCGGGATTTTCAGTACTTC
TRBV18	TRBJ2-3	once	-	CASSGYTDTQYF	TGTGCCAGCTCCGGGTACACAGATACGCAGTATTTT
TRBV13	TRBJ2-5	once	-	CASSPGVQETQYF	TGTGCCAGCAGTCCAGGGGTTCAAGAGACCCAGTACTTC
TRBV7-2	TRBJ2-7	-	-	CASSLGGATRGTYEQYF	TGTGCCAGCAGCTTGGGGGGGGCAACGAGAGGGACGTACGAGCAGTACTTC
TRBV19	TRBJ1-3	once	-	CASSMDSGNTIYF	TGTGCCAGTAGTATGGACAGCGGAAACACCATATATTTT
TRBV5-4	TRBJ2-5	-	-	CASSLDPRGQETQYF	TGTGCCAGCAGCTTGGACCCAAGGGGGCAAGAGACCCAGTACTTC
TRBV19	TRBJ2-7	-	TRBD1	CASSRDRFYEQYF	TGTGCCAGTAGCCGGGACAGGTTCTACGAGCAGTACTTC
TRBV28	TRBJ1-2	-	-	CASRQNRDGYTF	TGTGCCAGCAGACAGAACAGGGATGGCTACACCTTC
TRBV7-9	TRBJ2-7	-	-	CASSLDQNSYEQYF	TGTGCCAGCAGCTTAGACCAGAACTCCTACGAGCAGTACTTC
TRBV7-3	TRBJ2-3	once	-	CASSYGGGDTQYF	TGTGCCAGCAGCTACGGAGGAGGAGATACGCAGTATTTT
TRBV3-1/TRBV3-2	TRBJ2-7	-	TRBD2	CASSPLLAGESYEQYF	TGTGCCAGCAGCCCCCTACTAGCGGGAGAAAGCTACGAGCAGTACTTC
TRBV30	TRBJ1-2	-	-	CAWTGGLGGYTF	TGTGCCTGGACAGGAGGGTTGGGTGGCTACACCTTC
TRBV11-3	TRBJ2-7	few	-	CASSLAGQLGLEQYF	TGTGCCAGCAGCTTAGCCGGACAGCTCGGGTTAGAGCAGTACTTC
TRBV4-1	TRBJ1-1	-	-	CASSQSPVVGTEAFF	TGCGCCAGCAGCCAAAGCCCCGTCGTCGGCACTGAAGCTTTCTTT
TRBV10-1	TRBJ1-6	once	-	CASSGQSSYNSPLHF	TGCGCCAGCAGTGGACAGAGCTCCTATAATTCACCCCTCCACTTT
TRBV11-2	TRBJ1-1	few	TRBD1	CASSFGTGGTEAFF	TGTGCCAGCAGCTTCGGGACAGGGGGTACTGAAGCTTTCTTT
TRBV19	TRBJ1-2	-	-	CASSSQGTYYGYTF	TGTGCCAGTAGTTCACAGGGTACTTACTATGGCTACACCTTC
TRBV7-9	TRBJ1-5	once	TRBD1	CASSPGQGGSQPQHF	TGTGCCAGCAGCCCCGGACAGGGAGGAAGTCAGCCCCAGCATTTT
TRBV6-5	TRBJ2-1	-	-	CASTTETDEQFF	TGTGCCAGCACCACAGAGACGGATGAGCAGTTCTTC
TRBV5-1	TRBJ2-7	-	TRBD1	CASSGYRGPPRWYF	TGCGCCAGCAGCGGGTACAGGGGGCCCCCCCGGTGGTACTTC